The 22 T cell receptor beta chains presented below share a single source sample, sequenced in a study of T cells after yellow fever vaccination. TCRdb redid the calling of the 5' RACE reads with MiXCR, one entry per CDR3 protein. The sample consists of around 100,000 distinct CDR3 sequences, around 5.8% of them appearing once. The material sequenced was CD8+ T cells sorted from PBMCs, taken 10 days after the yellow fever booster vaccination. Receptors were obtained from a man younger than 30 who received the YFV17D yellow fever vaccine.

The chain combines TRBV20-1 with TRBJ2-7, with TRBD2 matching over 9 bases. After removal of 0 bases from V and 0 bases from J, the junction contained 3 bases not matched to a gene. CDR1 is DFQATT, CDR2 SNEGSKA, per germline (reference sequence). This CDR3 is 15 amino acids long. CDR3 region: CSARDPSGNSYEQYF. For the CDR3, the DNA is TGCAGTGCTAGAGACCCTAGCGGGAACTCCTACGAGCAGTACTTC.

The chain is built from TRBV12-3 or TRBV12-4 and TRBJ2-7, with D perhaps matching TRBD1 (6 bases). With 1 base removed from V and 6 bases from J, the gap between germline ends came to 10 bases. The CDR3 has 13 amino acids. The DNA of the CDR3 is TGTGCCAGCAGTTTAGGGGGGCAGGGCGAGCAGTACTTC. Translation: CASSLGGQGEQYF.

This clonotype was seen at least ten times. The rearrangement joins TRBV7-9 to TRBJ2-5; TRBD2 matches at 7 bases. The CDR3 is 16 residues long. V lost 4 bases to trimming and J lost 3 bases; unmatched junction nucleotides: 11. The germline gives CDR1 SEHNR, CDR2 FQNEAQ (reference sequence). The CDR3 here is CASSSTGGPNKETQYF. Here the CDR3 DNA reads TGTGCCAGCAGCTCTACGGGGGGACCGAATAAAGAGACCCAGTACTTC.

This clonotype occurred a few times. The DNA of the CDR3 is TGCGCCAGCACTCTCCTCCCGGGGGCCTTAAGCACAGATACGCAGTATTTT. This codes for CASTLLPGALSTDTQYF. The rearrangement links TRBV10-2 to TRBJ2-3; D could derive from TRBD1 or TRBD2 (6 bases each). The ends were cut back, 7 bases at V and 0 bases at J, with 20 bases in the middle. CDR1 is WSHSY, CDR2 SAAADI, per germline. This CDR3 spans 17 amino acids.

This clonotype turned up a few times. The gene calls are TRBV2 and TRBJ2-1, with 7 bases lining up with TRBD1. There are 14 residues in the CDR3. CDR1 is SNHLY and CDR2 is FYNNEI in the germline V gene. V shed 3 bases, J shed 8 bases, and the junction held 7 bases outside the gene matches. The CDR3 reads CASSEGQSSDEQFF. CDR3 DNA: TGTGCCAGCAGTGAGGGACAGTCTTCCGATGAGCAGTTCTTC.

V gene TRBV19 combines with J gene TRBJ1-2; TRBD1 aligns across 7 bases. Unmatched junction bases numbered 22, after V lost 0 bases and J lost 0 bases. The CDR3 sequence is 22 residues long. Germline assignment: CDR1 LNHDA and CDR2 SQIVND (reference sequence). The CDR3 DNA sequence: TGTGCCAGTAGTATAGATCTCCCGGGACAGCCGTTTTTTGAGAGTACTAACTATGGCTACACCTTC. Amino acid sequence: CASSIDLPGQPFFESTNYGYTF.

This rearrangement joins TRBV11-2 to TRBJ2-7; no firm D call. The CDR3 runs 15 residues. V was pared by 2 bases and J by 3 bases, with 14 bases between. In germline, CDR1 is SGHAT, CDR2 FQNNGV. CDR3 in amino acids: CASSLSPGRLYEQYF. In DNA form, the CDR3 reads TGTGCCAGCAGCTTAAGCCCGGGCAGACTCTACGAGCAGTACTTC.

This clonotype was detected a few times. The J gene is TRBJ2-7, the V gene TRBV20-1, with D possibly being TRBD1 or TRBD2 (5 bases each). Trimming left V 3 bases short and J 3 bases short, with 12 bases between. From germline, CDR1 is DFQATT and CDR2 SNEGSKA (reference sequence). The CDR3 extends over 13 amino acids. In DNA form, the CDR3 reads TGCAGTGCTAGCGGTTCGGGGCACTACGAGCAGTACTTC. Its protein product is CSASGSGHYEQYF.

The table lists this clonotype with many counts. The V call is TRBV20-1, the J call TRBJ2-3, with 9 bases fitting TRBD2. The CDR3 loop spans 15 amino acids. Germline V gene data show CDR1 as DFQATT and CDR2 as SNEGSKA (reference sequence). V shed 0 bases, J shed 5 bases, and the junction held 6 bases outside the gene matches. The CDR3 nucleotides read TGCAGTGCTAGAGAAAGGACTAGCGCGGGAGATACGCAGTATTTT. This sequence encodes CSARERTSAGDTQYF.

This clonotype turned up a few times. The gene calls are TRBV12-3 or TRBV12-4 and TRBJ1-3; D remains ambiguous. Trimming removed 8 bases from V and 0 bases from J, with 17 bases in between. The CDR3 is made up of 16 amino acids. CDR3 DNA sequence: TGTGCCAGCCTGTGCCCCGGGTCCTCCTCTGGAAACACCATATATTTT. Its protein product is CASLCPGSSSGNTIYF.

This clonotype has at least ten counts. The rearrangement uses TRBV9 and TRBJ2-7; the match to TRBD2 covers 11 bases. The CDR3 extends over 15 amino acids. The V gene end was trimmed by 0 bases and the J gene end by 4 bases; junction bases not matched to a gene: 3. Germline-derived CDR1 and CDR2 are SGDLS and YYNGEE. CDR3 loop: CASSVAGLAGYEQYF. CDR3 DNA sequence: TGTGCCAGCAGCGTAGCTGGACTAGCGGGTTACGAGCAGTACTTC.

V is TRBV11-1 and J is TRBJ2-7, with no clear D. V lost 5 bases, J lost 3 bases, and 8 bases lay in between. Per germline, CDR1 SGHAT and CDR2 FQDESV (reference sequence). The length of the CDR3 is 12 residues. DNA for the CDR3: TGTGCCAGCAGCCCAAGTTTCTACGAGCAGTACGTC. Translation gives CASSPSFYEQYV.

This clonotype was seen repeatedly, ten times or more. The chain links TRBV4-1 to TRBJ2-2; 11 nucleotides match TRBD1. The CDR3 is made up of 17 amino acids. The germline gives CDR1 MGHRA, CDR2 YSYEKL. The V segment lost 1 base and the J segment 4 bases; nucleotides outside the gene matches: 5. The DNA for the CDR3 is TGCGCCAGCAGCCAAGTTCCCGGGACAGGGGGCACCGGGGAGCTGTTTTTT. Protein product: CASSQVPGTGGTGELFF.

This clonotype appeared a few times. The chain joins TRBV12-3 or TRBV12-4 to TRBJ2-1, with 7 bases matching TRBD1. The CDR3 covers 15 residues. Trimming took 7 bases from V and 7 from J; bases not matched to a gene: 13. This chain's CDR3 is CASINIGGQANEQFF. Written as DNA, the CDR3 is TGTGCCAGCATCAACATTGGTGGACAGGCGAATGAGCAGTTCTTC.

CDR3 DNA sequence: TGTGCCAGCAGTTACACCAGGGGGCCTGGGGCCAACGTCCTGACTTTC. It specifies CASSYTRGPGANVLTF. The rearrangement uses TRBV6-2 or TRBV6-3 and TRBJ2-6; TRBD1 aligns across 8 bases. Trimming at V came to 2 bases and at J to 2 bases, leaving 2 bases not matched to a gene. The CDR3 is 16 amino acids. Looked up from germline, CDR1 is MNHEY and CDR2 is SVGEGT.

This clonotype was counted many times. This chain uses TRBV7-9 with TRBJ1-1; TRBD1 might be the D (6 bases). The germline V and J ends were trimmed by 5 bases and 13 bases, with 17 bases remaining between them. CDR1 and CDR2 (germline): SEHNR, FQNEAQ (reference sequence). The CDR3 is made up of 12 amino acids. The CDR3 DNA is TGTGCCAGCAGCCAGTTTGAACAGGGCGTTTTCTTT. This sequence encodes CASSQFEQGVFF.

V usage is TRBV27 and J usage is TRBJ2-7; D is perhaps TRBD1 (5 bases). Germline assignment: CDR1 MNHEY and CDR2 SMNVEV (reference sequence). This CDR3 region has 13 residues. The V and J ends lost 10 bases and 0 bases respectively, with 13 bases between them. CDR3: CATAMTASYEQYF. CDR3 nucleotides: TGTGCCACCGCTATGACAGCCTCCTACGAGCAGTACTTC.

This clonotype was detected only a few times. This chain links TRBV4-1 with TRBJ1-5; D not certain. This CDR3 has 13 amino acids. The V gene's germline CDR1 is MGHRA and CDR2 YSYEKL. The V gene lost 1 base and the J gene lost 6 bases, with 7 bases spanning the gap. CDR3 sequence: CASSQGGLQPQHF. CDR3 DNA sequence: TGCGCCAGCAGCCAAGGAGGGCTTCAGCCCCAGCATTTT.

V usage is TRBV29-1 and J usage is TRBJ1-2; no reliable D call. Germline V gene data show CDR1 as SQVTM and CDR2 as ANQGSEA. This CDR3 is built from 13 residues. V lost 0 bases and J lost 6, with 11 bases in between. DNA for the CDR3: TGCAGCGTTGAAGATTGGGTTTCAAATGGCTACACCTTC. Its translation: CSVEDWVSNGYTF.

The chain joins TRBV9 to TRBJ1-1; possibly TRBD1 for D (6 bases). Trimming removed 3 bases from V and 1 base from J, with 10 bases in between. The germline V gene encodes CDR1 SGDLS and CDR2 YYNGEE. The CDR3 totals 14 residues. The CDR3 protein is CASSARGENTEAFF. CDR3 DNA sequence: TGTGCCAGCAGCGCCAGGGGTGAGAACACTGAAGCTTTCTTT.

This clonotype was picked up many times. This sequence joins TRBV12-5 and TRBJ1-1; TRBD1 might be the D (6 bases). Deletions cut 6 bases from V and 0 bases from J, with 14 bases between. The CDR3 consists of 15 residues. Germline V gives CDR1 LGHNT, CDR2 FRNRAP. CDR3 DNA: TGTGCTAGTGGCCTTCACAGGGACTTGAACACTGAAGCTTTCTTT. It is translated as CASGLHRDLNTEAFF.

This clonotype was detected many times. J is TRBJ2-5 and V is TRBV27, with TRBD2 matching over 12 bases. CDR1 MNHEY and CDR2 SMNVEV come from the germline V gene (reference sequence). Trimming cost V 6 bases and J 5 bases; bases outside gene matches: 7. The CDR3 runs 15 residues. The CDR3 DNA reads TGTGCCAGCAGCGCAACTAGCGGGGGGATGGAGACCCAGTACTTC. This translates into CASSATSGGMETQYF.